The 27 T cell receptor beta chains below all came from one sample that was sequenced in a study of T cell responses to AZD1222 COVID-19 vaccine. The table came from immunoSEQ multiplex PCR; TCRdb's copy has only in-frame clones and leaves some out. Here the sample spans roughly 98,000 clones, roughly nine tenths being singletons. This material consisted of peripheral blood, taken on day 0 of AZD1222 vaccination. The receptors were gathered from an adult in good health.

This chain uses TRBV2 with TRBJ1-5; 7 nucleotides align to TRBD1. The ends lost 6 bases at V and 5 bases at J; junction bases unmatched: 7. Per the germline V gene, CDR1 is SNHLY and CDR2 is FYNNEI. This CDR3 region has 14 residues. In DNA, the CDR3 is TGTGCCAGCAGCGTCCGGGACAGCTATCAGCCCCAGCATTTT. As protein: CASSVRDSYQPQHF.

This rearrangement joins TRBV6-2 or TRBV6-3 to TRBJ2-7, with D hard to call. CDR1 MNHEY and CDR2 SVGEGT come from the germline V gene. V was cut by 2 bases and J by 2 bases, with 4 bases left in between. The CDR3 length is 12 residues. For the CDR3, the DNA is TGTGCCAGCAGTTACGGGACCTACGAGCAGTACTTC. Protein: CASSYGTYEQYF.

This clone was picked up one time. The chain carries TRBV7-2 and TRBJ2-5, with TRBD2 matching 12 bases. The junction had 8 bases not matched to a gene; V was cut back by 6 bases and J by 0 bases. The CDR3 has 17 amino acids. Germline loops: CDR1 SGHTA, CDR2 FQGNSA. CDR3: CASREGLAGLYQETQYF. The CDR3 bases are TGTGCCAGCAGGGAAGGACTAGCGGGACTGTACCAAGAGACCCAGTACTTC.

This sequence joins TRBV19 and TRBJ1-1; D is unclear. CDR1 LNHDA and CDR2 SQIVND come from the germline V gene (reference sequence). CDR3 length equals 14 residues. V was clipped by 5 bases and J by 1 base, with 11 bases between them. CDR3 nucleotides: TGTGCCAGTAGTTCCTTCGACAAGAACACTGAAGCTTTCTTT. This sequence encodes CASSSFDKNTEAFF. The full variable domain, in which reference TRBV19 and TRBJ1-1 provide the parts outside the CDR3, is DGGITQSPKYLFRKEGQNVTLSCEQNLNHDAMYWYRQDPGQGLRLIYYSQIVNDFQKGDIAEGYSVSREKKESFPLTVTSAQKNPTAFYLCASSSFDKNTEAFFGQGTRLTVV.

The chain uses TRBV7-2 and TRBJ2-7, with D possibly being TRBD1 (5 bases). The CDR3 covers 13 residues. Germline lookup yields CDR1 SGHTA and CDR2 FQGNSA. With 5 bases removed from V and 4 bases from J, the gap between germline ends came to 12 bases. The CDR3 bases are TGTGCCAGCAGCCAAAGACAGCCATACGAGCAGTACTTC. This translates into CASSQRQPYEQYF.

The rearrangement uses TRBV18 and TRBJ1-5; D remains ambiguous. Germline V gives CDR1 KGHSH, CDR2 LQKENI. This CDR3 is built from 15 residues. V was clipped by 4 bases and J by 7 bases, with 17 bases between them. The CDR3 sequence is CASSLSDTGGQPQHF. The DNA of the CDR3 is TGTGCCAGCTCACTGTCAGACACGGGCGGACAGCCCCAGCATTTT.

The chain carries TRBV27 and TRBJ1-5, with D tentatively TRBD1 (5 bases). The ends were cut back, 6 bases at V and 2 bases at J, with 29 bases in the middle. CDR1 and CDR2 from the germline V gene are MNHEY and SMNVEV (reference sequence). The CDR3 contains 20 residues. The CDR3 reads CASSPTLFALHGAGNQPQHF. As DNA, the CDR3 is TGTGCCAGCAGCCCAACATTATTCGCCCTCCACGGGGCAGGCAATCAGCCCCAGCATTTT.

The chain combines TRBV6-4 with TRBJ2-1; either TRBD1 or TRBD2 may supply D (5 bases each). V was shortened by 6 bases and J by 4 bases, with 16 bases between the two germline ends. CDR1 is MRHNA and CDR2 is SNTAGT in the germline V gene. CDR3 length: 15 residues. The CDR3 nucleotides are TGTGCCAGCAGAGCCCGGGACGGTCCATACAATGAGCAGTTCTTC. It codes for CASRARDGPYNEQFF.

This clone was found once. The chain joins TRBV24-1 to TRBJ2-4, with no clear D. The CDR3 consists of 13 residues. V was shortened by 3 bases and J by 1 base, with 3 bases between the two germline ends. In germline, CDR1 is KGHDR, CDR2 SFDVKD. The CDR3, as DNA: TGTGCCACCAGTGATGGGGCCAAAAACATTCAGTACTTC. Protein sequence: CATSDGAKNIQYF.

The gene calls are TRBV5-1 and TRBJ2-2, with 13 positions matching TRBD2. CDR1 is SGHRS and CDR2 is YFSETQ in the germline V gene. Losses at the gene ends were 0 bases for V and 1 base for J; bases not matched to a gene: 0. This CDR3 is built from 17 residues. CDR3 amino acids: CASSLGTSGGNTGELFF. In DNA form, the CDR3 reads TGCGCCAGCAGCTTGGGGACTAGCGGGGGGAACACCGGGGAGCTGTTTTTT.

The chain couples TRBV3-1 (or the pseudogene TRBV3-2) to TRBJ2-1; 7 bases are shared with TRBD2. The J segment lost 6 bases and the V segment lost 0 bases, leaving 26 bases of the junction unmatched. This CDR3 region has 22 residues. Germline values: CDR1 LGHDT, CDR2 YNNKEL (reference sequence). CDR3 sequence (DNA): TGTGCCAGCAGCCAAGAGAGTAAGTGGGATAGGCTGGTCGGGAGGCTACGCAATGAGCAGTTCTTC. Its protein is CASSQESKWDRLVGRLRNEQFF.

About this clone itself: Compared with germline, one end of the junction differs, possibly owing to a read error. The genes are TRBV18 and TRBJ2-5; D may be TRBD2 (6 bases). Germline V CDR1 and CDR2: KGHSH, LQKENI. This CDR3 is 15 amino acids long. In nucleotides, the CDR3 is TGTGCCAGCTCACCCGTCGGGGGTACCCAACAGACCCAGTACTTC. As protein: CASSPVGGTQQTQYF.

DNA for the CDR3: TGTGCCAGTTCTCCCGAGGGGCCCGCCACTGAAGCTTTCTTT. This gives the protein CASSPEGPATEAFF. The chain uses TRBV19 and TRBJ1-1; D is perhaps TRBD1 (5 bases). The V gene's germline CDR1 is LNHDA and CDR2 SQIVND (reference sequence). CDR3 size: 14 residues. The V and J ends lost 8 bases and 4 bases respectively, with 17 bases between them.

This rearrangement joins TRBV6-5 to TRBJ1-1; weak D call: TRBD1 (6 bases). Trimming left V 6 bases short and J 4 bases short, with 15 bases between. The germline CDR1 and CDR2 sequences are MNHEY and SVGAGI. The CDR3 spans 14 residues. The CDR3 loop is CASRTMGALTEAFF. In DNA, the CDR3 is TGTGCCAGCAGAACCATGGGGGCGCTCACTGAAGCTTTCTTT.

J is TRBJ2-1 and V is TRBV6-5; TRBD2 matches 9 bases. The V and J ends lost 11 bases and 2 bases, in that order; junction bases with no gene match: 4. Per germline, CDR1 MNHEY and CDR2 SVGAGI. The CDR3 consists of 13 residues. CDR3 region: CACGTSPYNEQFF. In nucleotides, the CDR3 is TGTGCCTGCGGGACTAGCCCCTACAATGAGCAGTTCTTC.

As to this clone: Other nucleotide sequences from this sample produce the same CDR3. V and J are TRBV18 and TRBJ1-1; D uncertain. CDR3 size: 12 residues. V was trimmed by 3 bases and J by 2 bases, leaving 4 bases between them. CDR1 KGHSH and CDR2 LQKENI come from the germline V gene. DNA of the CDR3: TGTGCCAGCTCACCTCAAAACACTGAAGCTTTCTTT. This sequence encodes CASSPQNTEAFF. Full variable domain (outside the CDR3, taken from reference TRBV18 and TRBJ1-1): NAGVMQNPRHLVRRRGQEARLRCSPMKGHSHVYWYRQLPEEGLKFMVYLQKENIIDESGMPKERFSAEFPKEGPSILRIQQVVRGDSAAYFCASSPQNTEAFFGQGTRLTVV.

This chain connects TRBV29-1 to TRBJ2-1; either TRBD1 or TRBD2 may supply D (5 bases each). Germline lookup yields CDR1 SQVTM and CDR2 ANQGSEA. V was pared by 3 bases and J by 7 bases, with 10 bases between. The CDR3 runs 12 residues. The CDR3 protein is CSVDSWGNEQFF. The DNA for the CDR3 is TGCAGCGTTGATTCATGGGGGAATGAGCAGTTCTTC.

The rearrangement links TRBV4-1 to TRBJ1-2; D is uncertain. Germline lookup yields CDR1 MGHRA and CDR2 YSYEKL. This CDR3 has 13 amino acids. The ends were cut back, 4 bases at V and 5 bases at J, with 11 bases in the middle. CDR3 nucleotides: TGCGCCAGCAGCCCTTTTGCGGGGTATGGCTACACCTTC. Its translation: CASSPFAGYGYTF.

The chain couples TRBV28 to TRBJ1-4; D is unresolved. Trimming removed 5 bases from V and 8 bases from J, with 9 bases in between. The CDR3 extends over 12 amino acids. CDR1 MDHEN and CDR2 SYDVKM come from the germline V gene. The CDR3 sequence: CASSLLREKLFF. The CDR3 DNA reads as TGTGCCAGCAGTCTGCTGCGGGAAAAACTGTTTTTT.

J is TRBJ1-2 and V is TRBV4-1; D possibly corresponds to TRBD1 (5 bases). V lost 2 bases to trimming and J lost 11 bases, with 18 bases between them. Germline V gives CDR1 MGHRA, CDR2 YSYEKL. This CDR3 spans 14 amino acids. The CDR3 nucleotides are TGCGCCAGCAGCCAACCCGGGACGAAGAGTTGGTACACCTTC. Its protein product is CASSQPGTKSWYTF.

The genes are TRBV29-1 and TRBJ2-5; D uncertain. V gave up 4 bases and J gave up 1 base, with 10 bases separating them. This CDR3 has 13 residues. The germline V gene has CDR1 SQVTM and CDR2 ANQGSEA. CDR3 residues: CSVAYSTQETQYF. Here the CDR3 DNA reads TGCAGCGTTGCATATTCGACCCAAGAGACCCAGTACTTC.

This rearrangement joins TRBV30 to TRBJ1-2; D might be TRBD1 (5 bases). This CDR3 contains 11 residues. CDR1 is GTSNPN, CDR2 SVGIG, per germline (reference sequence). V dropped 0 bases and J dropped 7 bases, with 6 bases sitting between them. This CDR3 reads CAWSVGGGYTF. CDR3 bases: TGTGCCTGGAGTGTGGGGGGTGGCTACACCTTC.

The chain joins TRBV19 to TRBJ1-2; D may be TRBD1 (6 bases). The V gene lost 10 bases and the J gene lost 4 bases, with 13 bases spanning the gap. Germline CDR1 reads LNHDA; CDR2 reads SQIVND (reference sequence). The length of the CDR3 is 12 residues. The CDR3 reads CATNTGTYGYTF. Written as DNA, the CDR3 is TGTGCCACTAACACAGGGACCTATGGCTACACCTTC.

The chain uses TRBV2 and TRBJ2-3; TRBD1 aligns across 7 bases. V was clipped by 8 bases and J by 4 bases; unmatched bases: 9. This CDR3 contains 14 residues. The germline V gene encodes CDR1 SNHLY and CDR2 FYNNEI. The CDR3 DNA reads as TGTGCCAGCGGAAATAGACAGGGAGCAGATACGCAGTATTTT. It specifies CASGNRQGADTQYF.

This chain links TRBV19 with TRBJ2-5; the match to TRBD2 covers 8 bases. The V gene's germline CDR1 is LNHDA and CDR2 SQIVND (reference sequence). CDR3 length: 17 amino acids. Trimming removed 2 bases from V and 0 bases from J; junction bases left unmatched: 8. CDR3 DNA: TGTGCCAGTAGTATAATCGCGGGGGGCCCGTACCAAGAGACCCAGTACTTC. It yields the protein CASSIIAGGPYQETQYF.

CDR3 amino acids: CASSLGGTDPYEQYF. CDR3 bases: TGCGCCAGCAGCTTGGGGGGGACGGATCCCTACGAGCAGTACTTC. J is TRBJ2-7 and V is TRBV5-1; D tentatively fits TRBD1 or TRBD2 (5 bases each). The CDR3 contains 15 residues. Trimming took 0 bases from V and 2 from J, leaving 12 bases between them. Germline V gene lookup returns CDR1 SGHRS and CDR2 YFSETQ.

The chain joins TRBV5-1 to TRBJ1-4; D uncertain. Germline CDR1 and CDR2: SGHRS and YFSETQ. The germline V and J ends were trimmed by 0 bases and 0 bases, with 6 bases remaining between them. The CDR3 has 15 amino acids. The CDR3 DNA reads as TGCGCCAGCAGCTTGGAGGCAGCAACTAATGAAAAACTGTTTTTT. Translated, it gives CASSLEAATNEKLFF.